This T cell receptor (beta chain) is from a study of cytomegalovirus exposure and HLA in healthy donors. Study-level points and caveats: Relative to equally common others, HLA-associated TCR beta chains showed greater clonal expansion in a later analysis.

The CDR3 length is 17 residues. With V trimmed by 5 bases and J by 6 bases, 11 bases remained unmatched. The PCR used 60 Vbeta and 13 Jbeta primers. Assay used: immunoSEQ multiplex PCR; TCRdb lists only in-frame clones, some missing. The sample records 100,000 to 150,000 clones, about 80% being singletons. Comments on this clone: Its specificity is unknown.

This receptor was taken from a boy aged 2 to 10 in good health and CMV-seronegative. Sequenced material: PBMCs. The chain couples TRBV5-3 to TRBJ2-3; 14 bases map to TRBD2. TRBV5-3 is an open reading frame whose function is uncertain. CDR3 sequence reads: CARSQRLAGGSGDTQYF. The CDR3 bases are TGTGCCAGAAGTCAGAGACTAGCGGGAGGGAGCGGCGATACGCAGTATTTT.